The clone carrying this T cell receptor (beta chain) came up a few times. This entry is derived from a study of T cells in Graves' hyperthyroidism and ophthalmopathy. Amplified regions were TCR beta CDR3 sequences from RNA transcripts. RT-PCR in the first round (using the HTBI primer set) targeted the TCR CDR3. In TCRdb, the multiplex PCR reads were re-called with MiXCR into one record per CDR3 protein. The sample carries roughly 510,000 distinct CDR3 sequences, roughly 45% recorded once. This CDR3 spans 13 amino acids. The germline CDR1 and CDR2 sequences are SNHLY and FYNNEI. The V gene lost 4 bases and the J gene lost 9 bases, with 13 bases spanning the gap.

Source material: peripheral blood or thyroid tissue (not recorded which). This TCR was sampled from an adult woman with Graves' disease, either hyperthyroidism or ophthalmopathy (not recorded which). This rearrangement joins TRBV2 to TRBJ1-5; D gene ambiguous. CDR3 bases: TGTGCCAGCAGTGTGGACTTAATGCGGCCCCAGCATTTT. Protein: CASSVDLMRPQHF.